This TCR beta chain was observed in a study of PD-1 blockade in classical Hodgkin lymphoma. The CDR3 runs to 15 residues. In germline, CDR1 is SGHAT, CDR2 FQNNGV. V lost 0 bases to trimming and J lost 2 bases, with 10 bases between them. Overall study results and limits: While CD8+ TCR diversity did not rise significantly by C4D1, CD4+ TCR diversity did. Repertoire differences have undefined causes, possibly disease activity or prior therapy.

In every patient, relapse followed autologous stem cell transplantation, while exposure to brentuximab vedotin differed. TCRdb's copy holds only in-frame clones and misses some; the assay was immunoSEQ multiplex PCR. The repertoire consists of tens of thousands of clones, with around 71% occurring once and the leading ten covering 3.3%. In this sample, this clone turned up once. Its target is unknown. This clonotype was obtained from a human donor with classical Hodgkin lymphoma. The sequencing here drew on peripheral blood mononuclear cells (PBMCs), taken before the second cycle of nivolumab. This chain uses TRBV11-2 with TRBJ1-1; D unclear. CDR3 DNA: TGTGCCAGCAGCTTAGACCCGGCAGCTAACACTGAAGCTTTCTTT. Its protein is CASSLDPAANTEAFF.